These 32 T cell receptor beta chains came from one sample sequenced in a study of patients and donors after allogeneic stem cell transplantation. TCRdb recomputed calls from the RT-PCR reads with MiXCR, one row per CDR3 protein. The data hold 190,000 or so distinct CDR3 sequences, with approximately 41% observed a single time. The sample was blood, either unsorted or a sorted T cell fraction (not recorded which). The receptors originated from a human donor who was either an allogeneic HSCT recipient or a stem cell or donor lymphocyte infusion donor (not recorded which). It is not recorded whose cells these are; they may come from a transplant donor.

V usage is TRBV7-3 and J usage is TRBJ1-2, with no clear D. Trimming removed 6 bases from V and 2 bases from J, with 19 bases in between. The CDR3 covers 16 residues. The V gene's germline CDR1 is SGHTA and CDR2 FQGTGA. The CDR3 protein is CASRLGPGRMNYGYTF. The CDR3 nucleotides read TGTGCCAGCAGACTTGGCCCCGGACGGATGAACTATGGCTACACCTTC.

The CDR3 sequence is CASSLGPSGQETQYF. CDR3 coding DNA: TGTGCCAGCAGCCTGGGACCCTCGGGCCAAGAGACCCAGTACTTC. The genes are TRBV11-2 and TRBJ2-5; TRBD1 or TRBD2 may be the D gene (5 bases each). Germline CDR1 and CDR2: SGHAT and FQNNGV. This CDR3 is 15 amino acids long. The germline V and J ends were trimmed by 5 bases and 1 base, with 14 bases remaining between them.

The chain combines TRBV7-7 with TRBJ2-2; 13 bases agree with TRBD2. This CDR3 region has 17 residues. From germline, CDR1 is SSHAT and CDR2 FNYEAQ (reference sequence). With 1 base clipped from V and 6 bases from J, the junction kept 5 bases outside the gene matches. The CDR3 loop reads CASSLGTSGREAGELFF. The CDR3 bases are TGTGCCAGCAGCTTAGGGACTAGCGGGAGAGAGGCCGGGGAGCTGTTTTTT. The full variable domain, rest sourced from reference TRBV7-7 and TRBJ2-2, is GAGVSQSPRYKVTKRGQDVTLRCDPISSHATLYWYQQALGQGPEFLTYFNYEAQPDKSGLPSDRFSAERPEGSISTLTIQRTEQRDSAMYRCASSLGTSGREAGELFFGEGSRLTVL.

This clonotype has a handful of counts. J is TRBJ2-7 and V is TRBV5-1; D may match TRBD1 or TRBD2 (5 bases each). The CDR3 contains 14 residues. Trimming pared 0 bases from V and 6 bases from J, leaving 13 bases between. Germline CDR1 SGHRS, CDR2 YFSETQ. Here the CDR3 reads CASSLGDPLPEQYF. As DNA, the CDR3 is TGCGCCAGCAGCTTGGGGGACCCTCTACCCGAGCAGTACTTC.

This clonotype was seen more than once but under ten times. The rearrangement joins TRBV15 to TRBJ2-2, with a weak D call TRBD2 (5 bases). CDR1 is LNHNV and CDR2 is YYDKDF in the germline V gene (reference sequence). V shed 0 bases and J shed 5 bases, with 10 bases lying between them. This CDR3 has 15 amino acids. As DNA, the CDR3 is TGTGCCACCAGCAGAGAAGCTAGCCTTACCGGGGAGCTGTTTTTT. Translation: CATSREASLTGELFF.

The V gene is TRBV5-1, the J gene TRBJ1-2, with D hard to call. V lost 0 bases, J lost 6 bases, and 12 bases lay in between. The CDR3 is 14 residues long. Germline V gene data show CDR1 as SGHRS and CDR2 as YFSETQ. The CDR3 region is CASSLGHPTDGYTF. The CDR3 nucleotides read TGCGCCAGCAGCTTGGGACACCCCACGGATGGCTACACCTTC.

The chain recombines TRBV19 with TRBJ1-1; D may be TRBD1 (5 bases). Germline values: CDR1 LNHDA, CDR2 SQIVND (reference sequence). CDR3 length equals 16 residues. V was cut by 2 bases and J by 3 bases, with 16 bases left in between. CDR3 nucleotide sequence: TGTGCCAGTAGTATATTGGGGGACCGTCGGGACACTGAAGCTTTCTTT. Its translation: CASSILGDRRDTEAFF.

This sequence joins TRBV24-1 and TRBJ2-1; 8 bases are a match to TRBD1. Germline lookup yields CDR1 KGHDR and CDR2 SFDVKD. V lost 0 bases, J lost 3 bases, and 3 bases stayed unmatched. There are 16 residues in the CDR3. The CDR3 nucleotides read TGTGCCACCAGTGATTTGGGGACAGGTGGCTACAATGAGCAGTTCTTC. Protein sequence: CATSDLGTGGYNEQFF.

The chain carries TRBV12-3 or TRBV12-4 and TRBJ1-6; D remains unclear. The CDR3 has 14 amino acids. With 5 bases removed from V and 3 bases from J, the gap between germline ends came to 8 bases. The CDR3 loop is CASSLRDYNSPLHF. The CDR3 DNA sequence: TGTGCCAGCAGTCTCCGGGACTATAATTCACCCCTCCACTTT.

V gene TRBV29-1 combines with J gene TRBJ1-2; TRBD1 aligns across 7 bases. Trimming at V came to 0 bases and at J to 7 bases, leaving 11 bases not matched to a gene. This CDR3 contains 15 residues. CDR1 is SQVTM, CDR2 ANQGSEA, per germline. CDR3 nucleotides: TGCAGCGTTGAAGAGTCACAGGGGAGGTTGCCTGGCTACACCTTC. Residues: CSVEESQGRLPGYTF.

The chain recombines TRBV11-1 with TRBJ1-4; maybe TRBD1 (6 bases). CDR3 length equals 15 residues. The germline CDR1 and CDR2 sequences are SGHAT and FQDESV (reference sequence). V was cut by 5 bases and J by 5 bases, with 15 bases left in between. CDR3: CASSDRGTINEKLFF. The CDR3 region has the DNA TGTGCCAGCAGCGACCGGGGGACAATAAATGAAAAACTGTTTTTT.

This clonotype was seen only a few times. J is TRBJ1-1 and V is TRBV5-1, with D possibly TRBD1 on 5 matching bases. V was pared by 4 bases and J by 6 bases, with 16 bases between. The germline V gene has CDR1 SGHRS and CDR2 YFSETQ. The CDR3 spans 14 residues. CDR3 bases: TGCGCCAGCAGCCCGGAGGCAGGGTTGGCTGAAGCTTTCTTT. Translating gives CASSPEAGLAEAFF.

This clonotype appeared a few times. V is TRBV29-1 and J is TRBJ1-4, with 8 bases lining up with TRBD1. The CDR3 is 12 residues long. Looked up from germline, CDR1 is SQVTM and CDR2 is ANQGSEA. V trimming: 7 bases; J trimming: 16 bases; junction bases outside the gene matches: 14. The CDR3 DNA follows: TGCAGCGGTAGAACCTCCCGGGACAGGACGTTTTTT. Its protein is CSGRTSRDRTFF.

The chain joins TRBV27 to TRBJ2-7; 8 bases fit TRBD2. Unmatched junction bases numbered 3, after V lost 5 bases and J lost 0 bases. The CDR3 covers 14 residues. Germline-derived CDR1 and CDR2 are MNHEY and SMNVEV (reference sequence). This CDR3 reads CASSISGISYEQYF. Written as DNA, the CDR3 is TGTGCCAGCAGTATTAGCGGGATCTCCTACGAGCAGTACTTC.

The rearrangement uses TRBV28 and TRBJ2-1; the D gene is possibly TRBD2 (5 bases). Germline CDR1 is MDHEN and CDR2 is SYDVKM. Between the trimmed V and J ends, which lost 7 bases and 4 bases, there was a span of 8 bases. This CDR3 is 12 amino acids long. Written as DNA, the CDR3 is TGTGCCAGCATGGACTCTTACAATGAGCAGTTCTTC. This codes for CASMDSYNEQFF.

In its sample, this clonotype was seen a few times. The V call is TRBV29-1, the J call TRBJ2-7; D may be TRBD2 (5 bases). V lost 7 bases and J lost 5, with 21 bases in between. The CDR3 runs to 14 residues. CDR1 and CDR2 from the germline V gene are SQVTM and ANQGSEA. The CDR3: CSALRDARFHEQYF. CDR3 in DNA: TGCAGCGCCCTCCGGGATGCCCGCTTCCACGAGCAGTACTTC.

This rearrangement joins TRBV7-7 to TRBJ2-3; the match to TRBD1 covers 9 bases. V trimming: 4 bases; J trimming: 5 bases; junction bases outside the gene matches: 1. CDR1 is SSHAT, CDR2 FNYEAQ, per germline (reference sequence). The CDR3 runs 13 residues. CDR3 region: CASSWGQGDTQYF. CDR3 nucleotides: TGTGCCAGCAGCTGGGGACAGGGAGATACGCAGTATTTT.

This clonotype occurred a few times. This chain links TRBV9 with TRBJ1-3, with a weak D call TRBD1 (5 bases). V lost 3 bases, J lost 0 bases, and 13 bases lay in between. This CDR3 is built from 16 residues. In germline, CDR1 is SGDLS, CDR2 YYNGEE. In nucleotides, the CDR3 is TGTGCCAGCAGCGCCAATCCGGGACTCTCTGGAAACACCATATATTTT. The encoded protein is CASSANPGLSGNTIYF. The variable domain in full, with the rest retrieved from reference TRBV9 and TRBJ1-3, is DSGVTQTPKHLITATGQRVTLRCSPRSGDLSVYWYQQSLDQGLQFLIQYYNGEERAKGNILERFSAQQFPDLHSELNLSSLELGDSALYFCASSANPGLSGNTIYFGEGSWLTVV.

This clonotype has only a few counts. DNA of the CDR3: TGTGCCACCAGCACACCGGGGCCAAATCAGCCCCAGCATTTT. Protein product: CATSTPGPNQPQHF. This sequence joins TRBV24-1 and TRBJ1-5, with a tentative D call TRBD1 (5 bases). V dropped 7 bases and J dropped 4 bases, with 13 bases sitting between them. In germline, CDR1 is KGHDR, CDR2 SFDVKD. The CDR3 runs to 14 residues.

The chain carries TRBV7-8 and TRBJ1-4; D gene uncertain. Trimming pared 3 bases from V and 0 bases from J, leaving 14 bases between. The CDR3 has 17 amino acids. CDR1 and CDR2 from the germline V gene are SGHVS and FQNEAQ. The CDR3 is CASSFHEWQATNEKLFF. Here the CDR3 DNA reads TGTGCCAGCAGCTTCCACGAGTGGCAGGCAACTAATGAAAAACTGTTTTTT.

This clonotype was seen only a few times. CDR3 loop: CASWGGNEQYF. The CDR3, as DNA: TGTGCCAGTTGGGGAGGTAACGAGCAGTACTTC. This rearrangement joins TRBV4-2 to TRBJ2-7; TRBD2 might be the D (6 bases). Germline-derived CDR1 and CDR2 are LGHNA and YNFKEQ. This CDR3 has 11 amino acids. V shed 9 bases and J shed 5 bases, with 11 bases lying between them.

The J gene is TRBJ1-2, the V gene TRBV19; the D gene is possibly TRBD1 (5 bases). V was clipped by 5 bases and J by 4 bases, with 14 bases between them. CDR1 is LNHDA, CDR2 SQIVND, per germline (reference sequence). The CDR3 length is 14 residues. The CDR3 spells CASSRDLMSYGYTF. The CDR3 nucleotides are TGTGCCAGTAGTCGGGACTTAATGAGCTATGGCTACACCTTC.

This clonotype has more than one count but fewer than ten. The genes are TRBV5-6 and TRBJ2-3; D is possibly TRBD2 (6 bases). V was shortened by 4 bases and J by 2 bases, with 14 bases between the two germline ends. The CDR3 spans 15 residues. Germline assignment: CDR1 SGHDT and CDR2 YYEEEE. The CDR3 DNA is TGTGCCAGCAGCGAGGGACTCGGGGTCACAGATACGCAGTATTTT. It translates to CASSEGLGVTDTQYF. Drawing the rest from reference TRBV5-6 and TRBJ2-3, the complete variable domain is DAGVTQSPTHLIKTRGQQVTLRCSPKSGHDTVSWYQQALGQGPQFIFQYYEEEERQRGNFPDRFSGHQFPNYSSELNVNALLLGDSALYLCASSEGLGVTDTQYFGPGTRLTVL.

The chain recombines TRBV7-2 with TRBJ1-1; D uncertain. The germline CDR1 and CDR2 sequences are SGHTA and FQGNSA. V lost 1 base and J 6 bases, leaving 9 bases between the germline ends. CDR3 length: 13 amino acids. CDR3 sequence: CASSLERPAEAFF. The DNA of the CDR3 is TGTGCCAGCAGCTTAGAGAGACCCGCTGAAGCTTTCTTT.

This clonotype has just a few counts. The DNA for the CDR3 is TGTGCCAGCAGCTTCGCCGGGACCCAGAACACTGAAGCTTTCTTT. Its translation: CASSFAGTQNTEAFF. The chain joins TRBV7-2 to TRBJ1-1; TRBD1 might be the D (5 bases). CDR3 size: 15 residues. The V end lost 3 bases, the J end lost 1 base, and 12 bases lay between the germline ends. CDR1 is SGHTA, CDR2 FQGNSA, per germline.

This chain's CDR3 is CASSAPNTGELFF. CDR3 sequence (DNA): TGTGCCAGCAGTGCACCGAACACCGGGGAGCTGTTTTTT. This chain connects TRBV6-4 to TRBJ2-2; D is uncertain. Germline V gives CDR1 MRHNA, CDR2 SNTAGT. Trimming pared 4 bases from V and 0 bases from J, leaving 3 bases between. The CDR3 has 13 amino acids.

A few counts support this clonotype. The V and J genes are TRBV12-3 or TRBV12-4 and TRBJ1-5; TRBD1 is a possible D gene (5 bases). V lost 6 bases to trimming and J lost 1 base, with 7 bases between them. The CDR3 consists of 13 residues. This CDR3 is CASRGRSNQPQHF. CDR3 coding DNA: TGTGCCAGCAGGGGACGGAGCAATCAGCCCCAGCATTTT.

The V call is TRBV12-3 or TRBV12-4, the J call TRBJ2-7; D is ambiguous. The CDR3 has 12 amino acids. V was trimmed by 3 bases and J by 3 bases, leaving 6 bases between them. In nucleotides, the CDR3 is TGTGCCAGCAGTTTTCCGGGCTACGAGCAGTACTTC. Its translation: CASSFPGYEQYF.

V is TRBV12-3 or TRBV12-4 and J is TRBJ2-7, with D possibly being TRBD1 (6 bases). The V and J ends lost 5 bases and 4 bases respectively, with 12 bases between them. The CDR3 runs to 13 residues. The CDR3 sequence is CASSPGQLYEQYF. The CDR3 DNA follows: TGTGCCAGCAGTCCCGGACAGCTATACGAGCAGTACTTC.

Only a few counts were recorded for this clonotype. CDR3 coding DNA: TGTGCCAGCAGCCGCAGGACAGGGGGGGATGAGCAGTTCTTC. Its protein product is CASSRRTGGDEQFF. The V gene is TRBV7-2, the J gene TRBJ2-1; TRBD1 matches at 10 bases. J was trimmed by 8 bases and V by 5 bases; bases with no gene match: 6. The CDR3 spans 14 residues. The V gene's germline CDR1 is SGHTA and CDR2 FQGNSA. Full variable domain (remainder filled in from reference TRBV7-2 and TRBJ2-1): GAGVSQSPSNKVTEKGKDVELRCDPISGHTALYWYRQSLGQGLEFLIYFQGNSAPDKSGLPSDRFSAERTGGSVSTLTIQRTQQEDSAVYLCASSRRTGGDEQFFGPGTRLTVL.

This clonotype came up a few times. This chain joins TRBV5-1 and TRBJ1-6; no firm D call. CDR3 length: 15 amino acids. V dropped 0 bases and J dropped 7 bases, with 11 bases sitting between them. Germline V lookup: CDR1 SGHRS, CDR2 YFSETQ. In DNA form, the CDR3 reads TGCGCCAGCAGCTTGGCCCCGCTAGGGAATTCACCCCTCCACTTT. Translated: CASSLAPLGNSPLHF.

The rearrangement uses TRBV29-1 and TRBJ1-1; no definite D call. This CDR3 has 12 amino acids. The germline gives CDR1 SQVTM, CDR2 ANQGSEA. V was pared by 0 bases and J by 5 bases, with 7 bases between. CDR3: CSVEDTGTEAFF. The CDR3 bases are TGCAGCGTTGAAGATACCGGGACTGAAGCTTTCTTT.